This T cell receptor beta chain was sequenced in a study of memory CD4+ T cells and cytomegalovirus serostatus. On the study more broadly: Healthy Belgian adult donors included about nine CMV-positive and 24 CMV-negative people. Study observations and caveats: Repertoires predicted CMV serostatus with median bootstrapped AUC of about 0.95. The CMV-associated TCR signature appears largely within the CD4+ memory repertoire.

TCRdb keeps only in-frame clones here, not all; method: immunoSEQ multiplex PCR. The profile shows about 82,000 clones, about 85% of them singletons. Of note for this clone: Its antigen is not known.

The sort gate was single viable CD3+CD4+CD8-CD45RO+ cells for memory CD4+ T cells. The clonotype was recovered from an adult in good health and CMV-seronegative. Source material: memory CD4+ T cells from blood.

As DNA, the CDR3 is TGTGCCAGCAGCTTCGAGACCCAACGTGGCTACACCTTC. It codes for CASSFETQRGYTF. The J gene is TRBJ1-2, the V gene TRBV7-2; D gene uncertain. Trimming cost V 3 bases and J 7 bases, with 12 bases left between them. The CDR3 runs to 13 residues. Germline CDR1 and CDR2: SGHTA and FQGNSA.